This TCR beta chain derives from a study of T cell repertoires in cytomegalovirus infection (dated by TCRdb to the late 2010s). In the study overall: Donor HLA type was relevant to the analysis, as public TCR beta signatures indicated carriage of CMV infection together with the matching HLA type. General conclusions and limits of the study: In the ex vivo response, HLA-C-restricted CMV-specific TCR beta clonotypes were dominant, and in two of eight donors the single most frequent clonotype came from this HLA-C-restricted group. Carriers of CMV infection plus the relevant HLA type were discriminated by the cumulative frequency of public TCR beta family members in the study cohort and in an independent 352-donor cohort.

CDR1 and CDR2 (MNHEY, SVGAGI) derive from the germline V gene. Its CDR3 holds 16 amino acids, cysteine through phenylalanine. CDR3 DNA is the only sequence kept; it has 48 bases, read in frame from the first base. Trimming removed 2 bases from V and 0 bases from J, leaving 12 bases between the germline ends. Many counts were recorded for this clonotype. What antigen it recognizes has not been identified. No base quality information exists; no much larger clone differs at one position. Sequencer: Illumina HiSeq 1500. TCRdb trimmed public reads at Q25 via fastp, called clones via MiXCR and kept in-frame beta chains. CDR3 protein sequences are deduplicated, and each keeps its most common genes and DNA. Across this sample there are about 140,000 distinct CDR3 sequences, with roughly 6% seen only once. The biggest ten clones account for approximately 19% of the sample.

Material for sequencing was PBMCs. The sequence links TRBV6-5 to TRBJ2-3; a weak D assignment points to TRBD1 (5 bases agree). The clonotype was recovered from a human donor in good health (CMV status not recorded). Some clones in this sample may be carry-over from other donors' samples. The DNA is as follows: TGTGCCAGCAGTTACGGGGCGGCACCGAGCACAGATACGCAGTATTTT. This sequence encodes CASSYGAAPSTDTQYF.